These 20 T cell receptor beta chains came from one sample sequenced in a study of identical twins. One entry per CDR3 protein, called by TCRdb with MiXCR from the 5' RACE reads. Of about 490,000 distinct CDR3 sequences listed, 12% to 15% were seen once; the top ten hold 0.35% to 0.45%. These same records also appear under a second study, on yellow fever vaccine responses in identical twins.

Sequenced input: CD4+ T cells sorted from blood. Receptor source: a woman under 30 in good health.

The gene calls are TRBV5-1 and TRBJ2-2, with 9 bases fitting TRBD1. In germline, CDR1 is SGHRS, CDR2 YFSETQ. Trimming at V came to 2 bases and at J to 4 bases, leaving 9 bases not matched to a gene. CDR3 size: 17 residues. For the CDR3, the DNA is TGCGCCAGCAGCTTTAACACCGGGACAGGGTCCACCGGGGAGCTGTTTTTT. Its protein is CASSFNTGTGSTGELFF.

The table lists this clonotype with a few counts. The V gene is TRBV10-3, the J gene TRBJ1-1, with unresolved D. CDR3 length: 17 residues. V was shortened by 10 bases and J by 2 bases, with 26 bases between the two germline ends. CDR1 is ENHRY, CDR2 SYGVKD, per germline. CDR3: CATLKVGFGNFNTEAFF. The CDR3 DNA follows: TGTGCCACCTTGAAAGTCGGGTTCGGTAATTTCAACACTGAAGCTTTCTTT.

V is TRBV24-1 and J is TRBJ2-1; TRBD2 aligns across 13 bases. The CDR3 runs 16 residues. Unmatched junction bases numbered 7, after V lost 5 bases and J lost 7 bases. Germline-derived CDR1 and CDR2 are KGHDR and SFDVKD. CDR3 nucleotides: TGTGCCACCAGTGCCCCGGGACTAGCGGGATTTAATGAGCAGTTCTTC. It encodes CATSAPGLAGFNEQFF.

The V call is TRBV20-1, the J call TRBJ2-7; 10 nucleotides match TRBD2. The germline V gene has CDR1 DFQATT and CDR2 SNEGSKA (reference sequence). With 4 bases clipped from V and 6 bases from J, the junction kept 6 bases outside the gene matches. CDR3 length: 13 residues. In DNA, the CDR3 is TGCAGTGCTACCCTAGCGGGAGTACCCGAGCAGTACTTC. Translation gives CSATLAGVPEQYF.

Notes on this clonotype: Just one base apart from a much larger clone, this may be a read error. The rearrangement joins TRBV25-1 to TRBJ2-6, with 7 bases that match TRBD1. CDR3 length equals 16 residues. From germline, CDR1 is MGHDK and CDR2 SYGVNS. CDR3 sequence: CASSEYKGATGNILTF. The CDR3 coding sequence is TGTGCCAGCAGTGAATATAAGGGGGCAACGGGCAACATCCTGACTTTC. The full variable domain, completed using reference TRBV25-1 and TRBJ2-6, is EADIYQTPRYLVIGTGKKITLECSQTMGHDKMYWYQQDPGMELHLIHYSYGVNSTEKGDLSSESTVSRIRTEHFPLTLESARPSHTSQYLCASSEYKGATGNILTFGAGSRLTVL.

This clonotype has at least ten counts. V and J are TRBV5-5 and TRBJ2-1, with D tentatively TRBD1 (6 bases). CDR3 length equals 13 residues. The germline V gene encodes CDR1 SGHKS and CDR2 YYEKEE (reference sequence). Trimming pared 4 bases from V and 6 bases from J, leaving 11 bases between. The CDR3 DNA reads TGTGCCAGCAGCCCGACAGGTACCAATGAGCAGTTCTTC. Encoded protein: CASSPTGTNEQFF.

This clonotype turned up a few times. V and J are TRBV29-1 and TRBJ1-1, with D possibly matching TRBD1 (5 bases). Per germline, CDR1 SQVTM and CDR2 ANQGSEA. The V gene lost 4 bases and the J gene lost 0 bases, with 9 bases spanning the gap. The CDR3 has 13 residues. The CDR3 DNA is TGCAGCGTTGCCAGGGCCGTGAACACTGAAGCTTTCTTT. It is translated as CSVARAVNTEAFF.

V gene TRBV12-3 or TRBV12-4 combines with J gene TRBJ2-4; 15 bases agree with TRBD2. The length of the CDR3 is 19 residues. V lost 8 bases and J lost 3; bases outside the gene matches: 14. CDR3 sequence (DNA): TGTGCCAGCGAGAACCGGACTAGCGGGAGGGCCGAGGGCAAAAACATTCAGTACTTC. The encoded protein is CASENRTSGRAEGKNIQYF.

The table lists this clonotype with many counts. The chain joins TRBV29-1 to TRBJ2-1; D is unclear. This CDR3 has 11 residues. V lost 3 bases and J 10 bases, leaving 10 bases between the germline ends. Germline V gives CDR1 SQVTM, CDR2 ANQGSEA. CDR3 sequence reads: CSVDHIEEQFF. DNA for the CDR3: TGCAGCGTTGACCACATCGAGGAGCAGTTCTTC.

This clonotype has only a few counts. The chain recombines TRBV15 with TRBJ2-7; TRBD2 matches at 11 bases. The CDR3 is 18 residues long. CDR1 and CDR2 (germline): LNHNV, YYDKDF (reference sequence). Losses at the gene ends were 0 bases for V and 6 bases for J; bases not matched to a gene: 13. CDR3 in DNA: TGTGCCACCAGCAGAGATGGGTCCCTCCTAGCGGGAGGAGGCGAGCAGTACTTC. It is translated as CATSRDGSLLAGGGEQYF.

This clonotype has more than one count but fewer than ten. In nucleotides, the CDR3 is TGTGCCAGCAGACTAAGCGGGGGGCAAGAGACCCAGTACTTC. Protein product: CASRLSGGQETQYF. The V call is TRBV6-1, the J call TRBJ2-5, with TRBD2 matching 9 bases. CDR3 length: 14 residues. J lost 2 bases, V lost 6 bases, and 4 bases had no gene match. Germline CDR1 and CDR2: MNHNS and SASEGT.

The chain joins TRBV20-1 to TRBJ2-3; 13 positions agree with TRBD2. The CDR3 sequence is 17 residues long. Germline V CDR1 and CDR2: DFQATT, SNEGSKA (reference sequence). Germline trimming cut 6 bases from V and 0 bases from J; bases unmatched to any gene: 9. The CDR3 region is CSAHGLAGAPSTDTQYF. The CDR3 DNA is TGCAGTGCCCACGGACTAGCGGGAGCCCCTAGCACAGATACGCAGTATTTT.

This clonotype has a handful of counts. The CDR3 region is CSAPPGLAFDEQFF. DNA for the CDR3: TGCAGTGCCCCTCCGGGACTAGCTTTCGATGAGCAGTTCTTC. The chain employs TRBV20-1 and TRBJ2-1; 9 bases align to TRBD2. Trimming removed 6 bases from V and 8 bases from J; junction bases left unmatched: 11. Per germline, CDR1 DFQATT and CDR2 SNEGSKA (reference sequence). This CDR3 has 14 residues.

This clonotype was found a few times. The chain has TRBV4-1 and TRBJ2-3; possibly TRBD1 for D (5 bases). In germline, CDR1 is MGHRA, CDR2 YSYEKL. The CDR3 is 14 amino acids. V gave up 7 bases and J gave up 2 bases, with 13 bases separating them. The CDR3 DNA is TGCGCCAGCAAGCCGACAGAGAACACAGATACGCAGTATTTT. Protein product: CASKPTENTDTQYF.

The chain recombines TRBV20-1 with TRBJ2-7; 9 nucleotides align to TRBD1. CDR1 is DFQATT, CDR2 SNEGSKA, per germline (reference sequence). The CDR3 loop spans 16 amino acids. Trimming at V came to 0 bases and at J to 2 bases, leaving 8 bases not matched to a gene. DNA for the CDR3: TGCAGTGCTAGAGAGCGTAGGGGACAGGGCACCTACGAGCAGTACTTC. It yields the protein CSARERRGQGTYEQYF.

The chain is built from TRBV2 and TRBJ2-5; 9 nucleotides align to TRBD2. Germline CDR1 reads SNHLY; CDR2 reads FYNNEI. V gave up 3 bases and J gave up 3 bases; unmatched junction bases: 5. CDR3 length equals 15 residues. CDR3 bases: TGTGCCAGCAGTGACCCTCTAGCGGGGAAAGAGACCCAGTACTTC. Translated, it gives CASSDPLAGKETQYF.

The genes are TRBV5-5 and TRBJ2-7; 11 bases align to TRBD2. The germline V gene encodes CDR1 SGHKS and CDR2 YYEKEE (reference sequence). The CDR3 totals 15 residues. J was trimmed by 6 bases and V by 4 bases; bases with no gene match: 9. The CDR3 bases are TGTGCCAGCAGCGAATGGACTAGCGGGTCTTCCGAGCAGTACTTC. It codes for CASSEWTSGSSEQYF.

This clonotype appeared a few times. The chain recombines TRBV5-1 with TRBJ1-1; 8 bases fit TRBD1. This CDR3 spans 16 amino acids. CDR1 and CDR2 (germline): SGHRS, YFSETQ. The V segment lost 1 base and the J segment 3 bases; nucleotides outside the gene matches: 8. This CDR3 is CASSLSGQGSDTEAFF. The CDR3 nucleotides are TGCGCCAGCAGCTTGTCTGGACAGGGATCTGACACTGAAGCTTTCTTT.

In nucleotides, the CDR3 is TGTGCCACCAGCAGGGAAGCGGACAGGGGAAATGAAAAACTGTTTTTT. This translates into CATSREADRGNEKLFF. The chain joins TRBV15 to TRBJ1-4; 9 bases agree with TRBD1. The V segment lost 3 bases and the J segment 5 bases; nucleotides outside the gene matches: 7. The germline CDR1 and CDR2 sequences are LNHNV and YYDKDF (reference sequence). The CDR3 has 16 amino acids.

This clonotype was seen more than once but under ten times. V and J are TRBV11-1 and TRBJ2-7; 7 nucleotides line up with TRBD2. There are 14 residues in the CDR3. V gave up 3 bases and J gave up 6 bases; unmatched junction bases: 8. Germline-derived CDR1 and CDR2 are SGHAT and FQDESV (reference sequence). In DNA, the CDR3 is TGTGCCAGCAGCTTGACGGATACGGGGGGCGAGCAGTACTTC. Amino acid sequence: CASSLTDTGGEQYF.